This T cell receptor (beta chain) was captured by sequencing in a study of blood T cell repertoires in COVID-19. The protocol was immunoSEQ multiplex PCR, while the TCRdb copy is restricted to in-frame clones and leaves out a portion. The sample comprises 300,000 to 350,000 clones, about 93% of which are singletons, and roughly 7% rests with the top ten. Enrolled during active infection, Seattle patients were then followed longitudinally. This receptor was obtained from a woman in her twenties or thirties with COVID-19, enrolled during active disease. What was sequenced was peripheral blood.

The CDR3 DNA follows: TGTGCCAGCAGCCCTAGGGAGGGTGGCTACACCTTC. It encodes CASSPREGGYTF. The rearrangement joins TRBV7-2 to TRBJ1-2; D is undetermined. The CDR3 has 12 residues. V lost 5 bases, J lost 7 bases, and 11 bases lay in between. Germline CDR1 reads SGHTA; CDR2 reads FQGNSA.